The entry that follows covers one T cell receptor beta chain sequence. Antigen specificity is unknown. Per the germline V gene, CDR1 is LGHDT and CDR2 is YNNKEL (reference sequence). J was trimmed by 3 bases and V by 1 base; bases with no gene match: 5. The CDR3 covers 16 residues. The data are from a study of response to subunit inactivated influenza vaccine. Study conclusions and caveats: The authors put forward the suggestion that each seasonal influenza vaccination may bring in only a limited number of new T cells.

TCRdb recomputed calls from the RT-PCR reads with MiXCR, one row per CDR3 protein. The sample has more than 700,000 distinct CDR3 sequences; around 21% are singletons. This receptor was obtained from a man in his fifties or sixties who received an inactivated influenza vaccine. This rearrangement joins TRBV3-1 to TRBJ2-7; 11 bases align to TRBD2. The specimen comprised PBMCs from blood, sampled less than 6 days after vaccination. CDR3 bases: TGTGCCAGCAGCCAAGGACTAGCGGGGCCGAACTACGAGCAGTACTTC. This translates into CASSQGLAGPNYEQYF.